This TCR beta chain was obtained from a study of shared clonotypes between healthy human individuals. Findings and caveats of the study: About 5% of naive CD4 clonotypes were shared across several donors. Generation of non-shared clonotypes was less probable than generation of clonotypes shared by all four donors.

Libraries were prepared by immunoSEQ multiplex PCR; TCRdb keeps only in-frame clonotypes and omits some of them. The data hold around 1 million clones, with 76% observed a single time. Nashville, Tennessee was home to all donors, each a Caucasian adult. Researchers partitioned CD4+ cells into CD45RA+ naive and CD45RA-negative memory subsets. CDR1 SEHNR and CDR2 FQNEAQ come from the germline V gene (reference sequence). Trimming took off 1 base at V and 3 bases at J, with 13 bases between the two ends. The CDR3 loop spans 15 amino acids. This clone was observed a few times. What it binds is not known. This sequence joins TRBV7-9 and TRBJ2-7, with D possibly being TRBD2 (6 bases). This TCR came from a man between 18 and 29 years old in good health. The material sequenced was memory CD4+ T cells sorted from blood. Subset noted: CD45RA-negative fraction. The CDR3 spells CASSLGFGGVYEQYF. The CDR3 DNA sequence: TGTGCCAGCAGCTTAGGATTCGGGGGTGTCTACGAGCAGTACTTC.